The clone carrying this TCR beta chain was seen a few times. Antigen specificity is unknown. This sample was taken from a study of PD-1 blockade in mismatch repair-deficient tumors. The protocol was immunoSEQ multiplex PCR, while the TCRdb copy is restricted to in-frame clones and leaves out a portion. The data contain more than 95,000 clones, around 86% of them singletons. The CDR3 length is 18 residues. Germline-derived CDR1 and CDR2 are SGHTA and FQGNSA. V shed 5 bases and J 5 bases; nucleotides not matched to a gene: 11. Study-level points and caveats: Rapid post-treatment expansion, then contraction, generally preceding radiologic response, marked tumor-resident clones.

TCR sequencing covered a few patients who responded to pembrolizumab. The V and J genes are TRBV7-2 and TRBJ2-2, with 13 positions matching TRBD2. The material sequenced was peripheral blood, taken 44 weeks after starting pembrolizumab. The TCR sequence derives from an adult with mismatch repair-deficient cancer. CDR3 residues: CASSPRRLAGGETGELFF. The CDR3 DNA sequence: TGTGCCAGCAGCCCCCGCAGACTAGCGGGAGGCGAGACCGGGGAGCTGTTTTTT.